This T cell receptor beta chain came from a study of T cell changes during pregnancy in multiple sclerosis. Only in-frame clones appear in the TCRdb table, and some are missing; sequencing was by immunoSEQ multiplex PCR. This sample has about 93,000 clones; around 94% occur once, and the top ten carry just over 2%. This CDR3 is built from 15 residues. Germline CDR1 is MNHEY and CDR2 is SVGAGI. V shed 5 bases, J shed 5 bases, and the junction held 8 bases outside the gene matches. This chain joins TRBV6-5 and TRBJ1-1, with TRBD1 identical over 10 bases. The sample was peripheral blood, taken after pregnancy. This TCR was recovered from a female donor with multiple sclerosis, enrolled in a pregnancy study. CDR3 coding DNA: TGTGCCAGCAGTCGAAAGACAGGGGGCCGGACTGAAGCTTTCTTT. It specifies CASSRKTGGRTEAFF.